The 20 T cell receptor beta chains listed next were all sequenced from one sample in a study of blood T cell repertoires in COVID-19. Some clones are missing from TCRdb's copy, which holds only in-frame ones; the method was immunoSEQ multiplex PCR. This sample has around 150,000 clones, with approximately 83% found just once. The sequenced material came from peripheral blood. These TCRs come from a woman over 75 with active or convalescent COVID-19.

This chain uses TRBV6-5 with TRBJ1-5, with D tentatively TRBD1 (6 bases). The CDR3 consists of 13 residues. V lost 6 bases and J lost 5, with 11 bases in between. Germline values: CDR1 MNHEY, CDR2 SVGAGI. The CDR3 loop reads CASSQQGYQPQHF. CDR3 bases: TGTGCCAGCAGCCAACAGGGTTATCAGCCCCAGCATTTT.

The V and J genes are TRBV5-1 and TRBJ1-5, with D perhaps TRBD1 (5 bases). The V end was cut by 0 bases, the J end by 7 bases, with 14 bases between. CDR3 length: 15 amino acids. Germline-derived CDR1 and CDR2 are SGHRS and YFSETQ. The CDR3 bases are TGCGCCAGCAGCTTGGAGGGGCAGGGAGGCCAGCCCCAGCATTTT. Translating it yields CASSLEGQGGQPQHF.

The J gene is TRBJ2-3, the V gene TRBV7-6, with 15 bases aligning to TRBD2. From germline, CDR1 is SGHVS and CDR2 FNYEAQ. The CDR3 totals 19 residues. Losses at the gene ends were 0 bases for V and 1 base for J; bases not matched to a gene: 5. The CDR3 nucleotides are TGTGCCAGCAGCTTAGCAAGGGGACTAGCGGGGGGCCGCACAGATACGCAGTATTTT. Residues: CASSLARGLAGGRTDTQYF.

The chain employs TRBV14 and TRBJ2-1, with 9 bases lining up with TRBD2. The junction had 9 bases not matched to a gene; V was cut back by 6 bases and J by 3 bases. This CDR3 comprises 16 residues. CDR1 and CDR2 (germline): SGHDN, FVKESK. CDR3: CASSLLSGGYYNEQFF. In nucleotides, the CDR3 is TGTGCCAGCAGTTTATTGAGCGGGGGGTACTACAATGAGCAGTTCTTC.

This rearrangement joins TRBV5-1 to TRBJ1-5; unclear D gene. Germline-derived CDR1 and CDR2 are SGHRS and YFSETQ. CDR3 length equals 16 residues. Trimming cost V 2 bases and J 2 bases, with 14 bases left between them. The CDR3, as DNA: TGCGCCAGCAGCTTCGGGGAAAGTTTTGGCAATCAGCCCCAGCATTTT. It specifies CASSFGESFGNQPQHF. Full variable domain (remainder filled in from reference TRBV5-1 and TRBJ1-5): KAGVTQTPRYLIKTRGQQVTLSCSPISGHRSVSWYQQTPGQGLQFLFEYFSETQRNKGNFPGRFSGRQFSNSRSEMNVSTLELGDSALYLCASSFGESFGNQPQHFGDGTRLSIL.

The chain joins TRBV7-6 to TRBJ1-6; D gene ambiguous. CDR3 length: 13 amino acids. CDR1 and CDR2 from the germline V gene are SGHVS and FNYEAQ. Trimming removed 1 base at V and 9 bases at J, with 7 bases between. The CDR3 sequence: CASSLENSSPLHF. CDR3 coding DNA: TGTGCCAGCAGCTTAGAGAACAGTTCACCCCTCCACTTT.

CDR3 in amino acids: CASSSSGYNEQFF. The CDR3 DNA reads TGTGCCAGCAGCTCTAGCGGTTACAATGAGCAGTTCTTC. The V call is TRBV11-2, the J call TRBJ2-1, with TRBD2 identical over 7 bases. Per the germline V gene, CDR1 is SGHAT and CDR2 is FQNNGV. CDR3 length: 13 amino acids. V gave up 4 bases and J gave up 4 bases; unmatched junction bases: 1.

The V call is TRBV5-1, the J call TRBJ1-6; tentative D call: TRBD1 (6 bases). The CDR3 length is 17 residues. V lost 0 bases and J 7 bases, leaving 17 bases between the germline ends. Germline V CDR1 and CDR2: SGHRS, YFSETQ. CDR3 sequence: CASSLAPPGAFNSPLHF. CDR3 nucleotide sequence: TGCGCCAGCAGCTTGGCACCCCCAGGGGCCTTCAATTCACCCCTCCACTTT. Based on the CDR3 plus reference TRBV5-1 and TRBJ1-6, the full variable domain is KAGVTQTPRYLIKTRGQQVTLSCSPISGHRSVSWYQQTPGQGLQFLFEYFSETQRNKGNFPGRFSGRQFSNSRSEMNVSTLELGDSALYLCASSLAPPGAFNSPLHFGNGTRLTVT.

The chain has TRBV6-6 and TRBJ2-2; D gene uncertain. Germline loops: CDR1 MNHNY, CDR2 SVGAGI (reference sequence). The CDR3 length is 12 residues. The V and J ends lost 2 bases and 8 bases respectively, with 6 bases between them. CDR3 sequence reads: CASSYLSGELFF. CDR3 coding DNA: TGTGCCAGCAGTTACCTTTCGGGGGAGCTGTTTTTT.

The V gene is TRBV2, the J gene TRBJ2-1; 12 bases agree with TRBD2. Trimming took 0 bases from V and 0 from J; bases not matched to a gene: 3. Germline-derived CDR1 and CDR2 are SNHLY and FYNNEI. There are 18 residues in the CDR3. The CDR3 DNA reads as TGTGCCAGCAGTGAAGCCGTGACTAGCGGGGGCTCCTACAATGAGCAGTTCTTC. Translation gives CASSEAVTSGGSYNEQFF.

The V and J genes are TRBV4-1 and TRBJ1-5, with a possible D match to TRBD1 (5 bases). The germline CDR1 and CDR2 sequences are MGHRA and YSYEKL. This CDR3 has 14 amino acids. The V end lost 4 bases, the J end lost 8 bases, and 15 bases lay between the germline ends. The CDR3 sequence: CASSPSGQGKPQHF. Written as DNA, the CDR3 is TGCGCCAGCAGCCCAAGCGGGCAGGGCAAGCCCCAGCATTTT.

This clone was observed a few times. The rearrangement uses TRBV5-8 and TRBJ1-1; TRBD1 matches at 9 bases. V was pared by 6 bases and J by 1 base, with 4 bases of the junction left unmatched. The CDR3 is 14 amino acids. CDR1 and CDR2 (germline): SGHTS, YDEGEE. This CDR3 reads CASNTGGTNTEAFF. In nucleotides, the CDR3 is TGTGCCAGCAACACAGGGGGCACGAACACTGAAGCTTTCTTT.

The rearrangement links TRBV29-1 to TRBJ1-2; D remains ambiguous. The CDR3 totals 11 residues. Between the trimmed V and J ends, which lost 3 bases and 7 bases, there was a span of 9 bases. The germline CDR1 and CDR2 sequences are SQVTM and ANQGSEA. CDR3 nucleotides: TGCAGCGTTGAGGTCAACGGTGGCTACACCTTC. Translated, it gives CSVEVNGGYTF.

The chain links TRBV9 to TRBJ2-2; TRBD2 is a possible D gene (6 bases). Trimming cost V 0 bases and J 0 bases, with 9 bases left between them. Germline CDR1 reads SGDLS; CDR2 reads YYNGEE. The CDR3 runs 16 residues. The CDR3 protein is CASSVDGGANTGELFF. Here the CDR3 DNA reads TGTGCCAGCAGCGTAGATGGCGGGGCGAACACCGGGGAGCTGTTTTTT.

The V and J genes are TRBV2 and TRBJ1-2; 9 nucleotides match TRBD1. J was trimmed by 6 bases and V by 0 bases; bases with no gene match: 2. CDR1 and CDR2 from the germline V gene are SNHLY and FYNNEI. CDR3 length: 14 residues. This CDR3 is CASSEAGTGNGYTF. CDR3 in DNA: TGTGCCAGCAGTGAAGCGGGGACAGGGAATGGCTACACCTTC. Full variable domain (rest looked up from reference TRBV2 and TRBJ1-2): EPEVTQTPSHQVTQMGQEVILRCVPISNHLYFYWYRQILGQKVEFLVSFYNNEISEKSEIFDDQFSVERPDGSNFTLKIRSTKLEDSAMYFCASSEAGTGNGYTFGSGTRLTVV.

The table lists this clone with a count of one. The chain links TRBV6-6 to TRBJ1-1; 9 bases match TRBD1. Germline lookup yields CDR1 MNHNY and CDR2 SVGAGI (reference sequence). CDR3 size: 17 residues. V dropped 5 bases and J dropped 5; count of bases not matched to a gene: 15. The CDR3 region has the DNA TGTGCCAGCAGTCTCCCCTGGACAGGGGCGGGAAGGACTGAAGCTTTCTTT. Encoded protein: CASSLPWTGAGRTEAFF.

This rearrangement joins TRBV7-2 to TRBJ1-6; 8 nucleotides match TRBD1. With V trimmed by 0 bases and J by 7 bases, 2 bases remained unmatched. Germline CDR1 SGHTA, CDR2 FQGNSA. The CDR3 has 15 residues. CDR3 bases: TGTGCCAGCAGCTTAGCGCAGGGGGCGAATTCACCCCTCCACTTT. Translation gives CASSLAQGANSPLHF.

The rearrangement links TRBV21-1 to TRBJ1-6; the table's D call, TRBD1, was not checked against the DNA. TRBV21-1 is deemed a pseudogene. This CDR3 contains 16 residues. The CDR3 coding sequence is TGTGCCAGCAGCAGAGGGGACAGGGGCATTCCTACACCCCTCCACTTT. Protein: CASSRGDRGIPTPLHF.

This clone has just a few counts. The chain links TRBV7-8 to TRBJ1-1; 10 bases are a match to TRBD1. The length of the CDR3 is 15 residues. V lost 4 bases to trimming and J lost 2 bases; unmatched junction nucleotides: 4. Germline CDR1 reads SGHVS; CDR2 reads FQNEAQ. In nucleotides, the CDR3 is TGTGCCAGCAGCTACCGGGACAGGGGTAACACTGAAGCTTTCTTT. Encoded protein: CASSYRDRGNTEAFF. Supplemented by reference TRBV7-8 and TRBJ1-1, the full variable domain reads GAGVSQSPRYKVAKRGQDVALRCDPISGHVSLFWYQQALGQGPEFLTYFQNEAQLDKSGLPSDRFFAERPEGSVSTLKIQRTQQEDSAVYLCASSYRDRGNTEAFFGQGTRLTVV.

The J gene is TRBJ2-4, the V gene TRBV19; 7 positions agree with TRBD1. Germline V gene lookup returns CDR1 LNHDA and CDR2 SQIVND (reference sequence). This CDR3 region has 14 residues. Trimming cost V 5 bases and J 8 bases; bases outside gene matches: 9. The CDR3 sequence: CASSPGTVKDIQYF. As DNA, the CDR3 is TGTGCCAGTAGTCCCGGGACAGTTAAGGACATTCAGTACTTC.